The T cell receptor (delta chain) described here comes from a study of gamma-delta T cells after stem cell transplantation. TCRdb used CATT to re-call clones from the RT-PCR reads. The sample records several thousand delta-chain clones, 1.5% to 2.5% being singletons. Sample: gamma-delta T cells. The receptor was isolated from a human donor. It is not recorded whose cells these are; they may come from a transplant donor.

CDR3 loop: CACDTVDKLIF. The CDR3 DNA is TGTGCCTGTGACACCGTCGACAAACTCATCTTT. The chain couples TRDV2 to TRDJ1; D uncertain. Germline CDR1 reads GEAIGNYY; CDR2 reads EKD. The V gene lost 0 bases and the J gene lost 8 bases, with 6 bases spanning the gap. This CDR3 region has 11 residues.